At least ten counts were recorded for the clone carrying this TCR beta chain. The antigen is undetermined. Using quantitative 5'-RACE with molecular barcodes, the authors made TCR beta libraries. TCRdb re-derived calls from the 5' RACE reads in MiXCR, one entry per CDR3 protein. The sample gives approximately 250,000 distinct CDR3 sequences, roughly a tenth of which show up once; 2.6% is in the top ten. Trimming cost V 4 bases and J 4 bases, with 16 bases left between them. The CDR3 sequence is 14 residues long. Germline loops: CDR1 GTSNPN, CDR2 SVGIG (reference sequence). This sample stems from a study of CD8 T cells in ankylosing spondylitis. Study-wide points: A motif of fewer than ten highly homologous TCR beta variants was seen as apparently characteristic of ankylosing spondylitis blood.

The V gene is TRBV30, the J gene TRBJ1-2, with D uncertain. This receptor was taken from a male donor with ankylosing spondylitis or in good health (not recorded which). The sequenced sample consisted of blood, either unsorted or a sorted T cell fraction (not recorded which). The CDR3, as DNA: TGTGCCTGGACCCCCCCGCCCCGATTCTATGGCTACACCTTC. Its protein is CAWTPPPRFYGYTF.